These 31 T cell receptor beta chains share one sample of origin, sequenced in a study of T cells in Graves' hyperthyroidism and ophthalmopathy. Amplified regions were TCR beta CDR3 sequences from RNA transcripts. The primer set for the first-round RT-PCR of the TCR CDR3 was HTBI. TCRdb re-analysed the multiplex PCR reads in MiXCR, keeping a single row per CDR3 protein. Altogether about 380,000 distinct CDR3 sequences are present, approximately 14% being singletons, with the ten largest covering approximately 11%. The sample consisted of blood. Source of these receptors: an older woman with Graves' hyperthyroidism.

The table lists this clonotype with many counts. The gene calls are TRBV20-1 and TRBJ2-5; perhaps TRBD2 as D (6 bases). Trimming took off 6 bases at V and 5 bases at J, with 16 bases between the two ends. The CDR3 is 13 residues long. In germline, CDR1 is DFQATT, CDR2 SNEGSKA (reference sequence). The CDR3 bases are TGCAGTGCGAGAAGGACTGGAGGGGAGACCCAGTACTTC. It codes for CSARRTGGETQYF.

The sample holds many counts of this clonotype. The chain joins TRBV19 to TRBJ1-1, with 7 bases aligning to TRBD1. The CDR3 has 20 residues. Germline V gene data show CDR1 as LNHDA and CDR2 as SQIVND (reference sequence). J gave up 7 bases and V 5 bases, and 28 bases lay outside the gene matches. The CDR3 here is CASSLGGQALFSLFGREAFF. In nucleotides, the CDR3 is TGTGCCAGTAGTCTCGGTGGACAGGCACTTTTTAGTCTTTTTGGACGTGAAGCTTTCTTT.

This chain connects TRBV4-2 to TRBJ1-1, with no clear D. CDR1 and CDR2 from the germline V gene are LGHNA and YNFKEQ. The V end was cut by 1 base, the J end by 5 bases, with 8 bases between. The CDR3 is made up of 13 amino acids. The chain's CDR3 is CASSQVTRTEAFF. For the CDR3, the DNA is TGTGCCAGCAGCCAAGTTACCCGGACTGAAGCTTTCTTT.

This clonotype was seen at least ten times. V is TRBV20-1 and J is TRBJ2-1, with 14 nucleotides matching TRBD2. Germline-derived CDR1 and CDR2 are DFQATT and SNEGSKA (reference sequence). With V trimmed by 2 bases and J by 7 bases, 7 bases remained unmatched. The CDR3 contains 16 residues. DNA for the CDR3: TGCAGTGCTAGAACGACTAGCGGGAGGGCCCCAAATGAGCAGTTCTTC. Residues: CSARTTSGRAPNEQFF.

This clonotype was detected a few times. CDR3 region: CASGTGGAQGRETQYF. In nucleotides, the CDR3 is TGTGCCAGCGGAACAGGGGGCGCGCAGGGTCGAGAGACCCAGTACTTC. The chain joins TRBV28 to TRBJ2-5; 9 bases fit TRBD1. V was clipped by 8 bases and J by 4 bases; unmatched bases: 14. The CDR3 extends over 16 amino acids. Per the germline V gene, CDR1 is MDHEN and CDR2 is SYDVKM.

The rearrangement joins TRBV4-1 to TRBJ2-7; TRBD2 matches at 8 bases. CDR3 length equals 15 residues. The V gene end was trimmed by 4 bases and the J gene end by 3 bases; junction bases not matched to a gene: 8. Germline V lookup: CDR1 MGHRA, CDR2 YSYEKL. The CDR3: CASSPREGLGYEQYF. CDR3 coding DNA: TGCGCCAGCAGCCCACGGGAGGGCCTAGGCTACGAGCAGTACTTC.

The chain combines TRBV10-3 with TRBJ2-7; D may match TRBD1 or TRBD2 (5 bases each). Per the germline V gene, CDR1 is ENHRY and CDR2 is SYGVKD. The CDR3 runs 14 residues. Trimming took 6 bases from V and 6 from J, leaving 18 bases between them. CDR3 loop: CAIRPRDQSGEQYF. The CDR3 DNA reads as TGTGCCATCAGGCCTAGGGACCAGTCAGGCGAGCAGTACTTC.

This clonotype was recorded at least ten times. This rearrangement joins TRBV9 to TRBJ1-1; D is perhaps TRBD1 (5 bases). CDR3 length equals 16 residues. From germline, CDR1 is SGDLS and CDR2 YYNGEE. V was pared by 4 bases and J by 0 bases, with 16 bases between. The CDR3 region is CASSPFGRGLNTEAFF. The CDR3 DNA reads TGTGCCAGCAGCCCGTTCGGGCGGGGGTTGAACACTGAAGCTTTCTTT.

This chain connects TRBV19 to TRBJ2-1; 10 bases map to TRBD2. Trimming cost V 2 bases and J 6 bases; bases outside gene matches: 10. CDR1 and CDR2 from the germline V gene are LNHDA and SQIVND (reference sequence). CDR3 length equals 17 residues. The CDR3 is CASSINSGRFTLNEQFF. DNA for the CDR3: TGTGCCAGTAGTATAAATAGCGGGAGGTTTACCCTCAATGAGCAGTTCTTC.

This clonotype has ten or more counts. The rearrangement links TRBV4-1 to TRBJ2-1; 11 nucleotides line up with TRBD2. CDR1 MGHRA and CDR2 YSYEKL come from the germline V gene. The CDR3 is 17 residues long. After removal of 1 base from V and 2 bases from J, the junction contained 4 bases not matched to a gene. The CDR3 sequence: CASSQGGLAATYNEQFF. Here the CDR3 DNA reads TGCGCCAGCAGCCAAGGGGGACTAGCGGCCACCTACAATGAGCAGTTCTTC.

This clonotype was seen ten or more times. This chain joins TRBV7-6 and TRBJ2-1, with TRBD2 matching 11 bases. The CDR3 has 18 amino acids. Germline V gives CDR1 SGHVS, CDR2 FNYEAQ. V was clipped by 5 bases and J by 4 bases; unmatched bases: 13. CDR3 coding DNA: TGTGCCAGCAGCCCTCGACTAGCGGGAAGTGATTGGTACAATGAGCAGTTCTTC. As protein: CASSPRLAGSDWYNEQFF.

This clonotype came up many times. The chain employs TRBV18 and TRBJ1-1; the D gene is possibly TRBD1 (6 bases). V was cut by 5 bases and J by 4 bases, with 11 bases left in between. Looked up from germline, CDR1 is KGHSH and CDR2 is LQKENI. This CDR3 has 13 amino acids. CDR3 amino acids: CASSVTGSTEAFF. The CDR3 nucleotides read TGTGCCAGCTCAGTCACAGGGAGCACTGAAGCTTTCTTT.

Regarding this clonotype: A single base separates this from a much larger clone, so it may be a read error. The chain carries TRBV18 and TRBJ2-1; either TRBD1 or TRBD2 may fit D (5 bases each). The CDR3 consists of 16 residues. Germline-derived CDR1 and CDR2 are KGHSH and LQKENI. The CDR3 DNA follows: TGTGCCGGCTCACCACCGTCCAGGGAAGCGGCTAATGAGCAGTTCTTC. Amino acids: CAGSPPSREAANEQFF.

Here the CDR3 reads CASSESPRGEQFF. CDR3 DNA: TGTGCCAGCAGTGAATCGCCCAGGGGGGAGCAGTTCTTC. The gene calls are TRBV2 and TRBJ2-1; 7 bases match TRBD1. This CDR3 is built from 13 residues. Germline values: CDR1 SNHLY, CDR2 FYNNEI. V gave up 2 bases and J gave up 10 bases; unmatched junction bases: 5.

This clonotype was seen at least ten times. The rearrangement joins TRBV6-2 or TRBV6-3 to TRBJ1-2, with 9 bases matching TRBD1. Germline V gene data show CDR1 as MNHEY and CDR2 as SVGEGT. This CDR3 has 16 amino acids. Trimming took 6 bases from V and 3 from J; bases not matched to a gene: 11. CDR3 nucleotides: TGTGCCAGCAGAGGGGACAGGGAAATTCAGGACTATGGCTACACCTTC. It specifies CASRGDREIQDYGYTF.

Details on this clonotype: A much more abundant neighbour one base away suggests this may be a read error. The rearrangement uses TRBV12-3 or TRBV12-4 and TRBJ1-1, with a weak D call TRBD1 (5 bases). The CDR3 is 13 residues long. This chain's CDR3 is CASSFGTNTETFF. The CDR3 DNA sequence: TGTGCCAGCAGTTTCGGGACCAACACTGAAACTTTCTTT.

The chain is built from TRBV20-1 and TRBJ1-3; no definite D call. CDR1 and CDR2 from the germline V gene are DFQATT and SNEGSKA (reference sequence). Trimming pared 0 bases from V and 6 bases from J, leaving 9 bases between. The CDR3 consists of 13 residues. As DNA, the CDR3 is TGCAGTGCTAGAGATTTCCAGGAAAACACCATATATTTT. It is translated as CSARDFQENTIYF.

The chain links TRBV24-1 to TRBJ1-2; D is undetermined. The germline V gene has CDR1 KGHDR and CDR2 SFDVKD. Trimming left V 4 bases short and J 7 bases short, with 12 bases between. The CDR3 has 13 amino acids. The CDR3 loop reads CATSDVAPGGYTF. As DNA, the CDR3 is TGTGCCACCAGTGACGTGGCGCCGGGTGGCTACACCTTC.

Many counts were recorded for this clonotype. The gene calls are TRBV3-1 and TRBJ2-5; 7 nucleotides match TRBD1. Trimming at V came to 4 bases and at J to 4 bases, leaving 9 bases not matched to a gene. This CDR3 comprises 15 residues. Germline assignment: CDR1 LGHDT and CDR2 YNNKEL (reference sequence). The CDR3 region is CASSPPQGRGETQYF. The CDR3 bases are TGTGCCAGCAGCCCGCCACAGGGGAGAGGAGAGACCCAGTACTTC.

The sample holds many counts of this clonotype. The rearrangement links TRBV28 to TRBJ1-2, with D hard to call. Trimming cost V 6 bases and J 3 bases, with 5 bases left between them. The CDR3 loop spans 11 amino acids. The germline CDR1 and CDR2 sequences are MDHEN and SYDVKM. The CDR3 coding sequence is TGTGCCAGCAGAGAGGACTATGGCTACACCTTC. This translates into CASREDYGYTF.

Comment on this clonotype: One junction end does not reproduce the germline sequence, and a read error may be involved. V usage is TRBV11-1 and J usage is TRBJ2-4; D perhaps matches TRBD2 (5 bases). Germline CDR1 and CDR2: SGHAT and FQDESV (reference sequence). The CDR3 extends over 15 amino acids. The CDR3, as DNA: TGCGCCAGCAGCCAACTAGATTTAGCCAAAAACATTCAGTACTTC. It codes for CASSQLDLAKNIQYF. Full variable domain (outside the CDR3, taken from reference TRBV11-1 and TRBJ2-4): EAEVAQSPRYKITEKSQAVAFWCDPISGHATLYWYRQILGQGPELLVQFQDESVVDDSQLPKDRFSAERLKGVDSTLKIQPAELGDSAMYLCASSQLDLAKNIQYFGAGTRLSVL.

This clonotype was recorded many times. This rearrangement joins TRBV5-1 to TRBJ2-3, with TRBD2 matching 11 bases. Per the germline V gene, CDR1 is SGHRS and CDR2 is YFSETQ. The J segment lost 3 bases and the V segment lost 5 bases, leaving 2 bases of the junction unmatched. CDR3 length: 14 amino acids. The CDR3 is CASRLAGETDTQYF. In DNA, the CDR3 is TGCGCCAGCAGACTAGCGGGAGAGACAGATACGCAGTATTTT.

This clonotype showed up many times. This rearrangement joins TRBV15 to TRBJ2-3, with D tentatively TRBD1 (5 bases). The CDR3 sequence is 13 residues long. With 7 bases removed from V and 4 bases from J, the gap between germline ends came to 12 bases. Germline loops: CDR1 LNHNV, CDR2 YYDKDF (reference sequence). CDR3 sequence: CATTQMGPDTQYF. The CDR3 DNA follows: TGTGCCACCACTCAGATGGGGCCAGATACGCAGTATTTT.

The V call is TRBV11-1, the J call TRBJ2-7, with D tentatively TRBD1 (7 bases). The CDR3 spans 14 residues. With 3 bases removed from V and 6 bases from J, the gap between germline ends came to 15 bases. Germline V gene data show CDR1 as SGHAT and CDR2 as FQDESV (reference sequence). The CDR3: CASSFPRGRGEQYF. Written as DNA, the CDR3 is TGTGCCAGCAGCTTTCCTAGGGGGCGGGGCGAGCAGTACTTC.

This rearrangement joins TRBV19 to TRBJ1-2, with D tentatively TRBD1 (5 bases). Germline V gene sequence: CDR1 LNHDA, CDR2 SQIVND (reference sequence). V was shortened by 4 bases and J by 6 bases, with 9 bases between the two germline ends. This CDR3 spans 12 amino acids. CDR3 coding DNA: TGTGCCAGTAGTAAGGGGAGCGATGGCTACACCTTC. Its protein product is CASSKGSDGYTF.

This clonotype appeared a few times. The chain recombines TRBV3-1 with TRBJ2-3, with D perhaps TRBD1 (6 bases). The length of the CDR3 is 13 residues. Between the trimmed V and J ends, which lost 4 bases and 6 bases, there was a span of 11 bases. The germline V gene has CDR1 LGHDT and CDR2 YNNKEL (reference sequence). CDR3 DNA: TGTGCCAGCAGCCCTGTAAGGGGGGATACGCAGTATTTT. Translation: CASSPVRGDTQYF.

This rearrangement joins TRBV20-1 to TRBJ2-2; D unclear. Germline values: CDR1 DFQATT, CDR2 SNEGSKA (reference sequence). CDR3 size: 14 residues. The V gene lost 0 bases and the J gene lost 4 bases, with 9 bases spanning the gap. The CDR3, as DNA: TGCAGTGCTAGAGAGGCTAGATTCACCGGGGAGCTGTTTTTT. Its protein product is CSAREARFTGELFF.

In this sample, this clonotype turned up many times. This chain joins TRBV6-1 and TRBJ2-1, with D perhaps given as TRBD1 or TRBD2 (5 bases each). CDR1 and CDR2 from the germline V gene are MNHNS and SASEGT. The V gene lost 5 bases and the J gene lost 9 bases, with 14 bases spanning the gap. The CDR3 runs 13 residues. The chain's CDR3 is CASSRDQTIEQFF. CDR3 in DNA: TGTGCCAGCAGTAGGGACCAAACAATTGAGCAGTTCTTC.

This clonotype was detected a few times. The CDR3 coding sequence is TGTGCCAGTAGCGCGGTGGCCGGCTCCTACGAGCAGTACTTC. Translated: CASSAVAGSYEQYF. The gene calls are TRBV19 and TRBJ2-7, with D uncertain. Germline loops: CDR1 LNHDA, CDR2 SQIVND (reference sequence). This CDR3 comprises 14 residues. Trimming cost V 6 bases and J 0 bases, with 12 bases left between them.

Many counts were recorded for this clonotype. The chain links TRBV9 to TRBJ2-3; D ambiguous. Germline values: CDR1 SGDLS, CDR2 YYNGEE. This CDR3 spans 18 amino acids. Trimming removed 2 bases at V and 1 base at J, with 20 bases between. The CDR3 nucleotides read TGTGCCAGCAGCGTTTCCCCGGCCCACTCCTCGGGCACAGATACGCAGTATTTT. This encodes CASSVSPAHSSGTDTQYF.

This clonotype turned up a few times. V and J are TRBV5-6 and TRBJ2-5; TRBD1 matches at 9 bases. J lost 12 bases, V lost 0 bases, and 9 bases had no gene match. Germline V gene sequence: CDR1 SGHDT, CDR2 YYEEEE. This CDR3 has 14 residues. The DNA for the CDR3 is TGTGCCAGCAGCTTGGGGGACAGGGTTATTGTTGAGTACTTC. Its translation: CASSLGDRVIVEYF. The full variable domain, completed using reference TRBV5-6 and TRBJ2-5, is DAGVTQSPTHLIKTRGQQVTLRCSPKSGHDTVSWYQQALGQGPQFIFQYYEEEERQRGNFPDRFSGHQFPNYSSELNVNALLLGDSALYLCASSLGDRVIVEYFGPGTRLLVL.